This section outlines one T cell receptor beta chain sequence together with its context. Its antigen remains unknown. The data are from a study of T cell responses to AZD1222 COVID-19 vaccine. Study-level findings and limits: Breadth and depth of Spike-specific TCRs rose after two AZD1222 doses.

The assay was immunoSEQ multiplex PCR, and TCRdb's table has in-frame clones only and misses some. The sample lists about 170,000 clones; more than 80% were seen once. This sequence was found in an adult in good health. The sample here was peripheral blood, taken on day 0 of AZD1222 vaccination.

The CDR3 bases are TGTGCCAGCAGTTACGCGGAACCCTCTCGCTACGCCATATATTTT. This encodes CASSYAEPSRYAIYF. The rearrangement joins TRBV6-5 to TRBJ1-3; D is uncertain. This CDR3 contains 15 residues. V was trimmed by 2 bases and J by 11 bases, leaving 19 bases between them. Germline values: CDR1 MNHEY, CDR2 SVGAGI.